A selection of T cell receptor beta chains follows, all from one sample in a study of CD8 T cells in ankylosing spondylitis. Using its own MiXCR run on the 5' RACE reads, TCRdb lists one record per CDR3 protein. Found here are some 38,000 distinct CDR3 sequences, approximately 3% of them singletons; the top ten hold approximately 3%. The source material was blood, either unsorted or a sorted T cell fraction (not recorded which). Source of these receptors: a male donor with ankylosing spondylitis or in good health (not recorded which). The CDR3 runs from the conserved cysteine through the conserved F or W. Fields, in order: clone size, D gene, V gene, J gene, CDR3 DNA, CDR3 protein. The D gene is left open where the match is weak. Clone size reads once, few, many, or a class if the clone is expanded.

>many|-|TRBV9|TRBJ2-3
TGTGCCAGCAGTACCAGTCAAAGAGCGGCCAGCACAGATACGCAGTATTTT
CASSTSQRAASTDTQYF
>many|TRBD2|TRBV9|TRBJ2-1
TGTGCCAGCAGCCCTAGCGGGAGGGCCATACGGGGCCATGAGCAGTTCTTC
CASSPSGRAIRGHEQFF
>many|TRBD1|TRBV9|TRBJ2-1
TGTGCCAGCACACAGGGGACAGGGTTTTACAATGAGCAGTTCTTC
CASTQGTGFYNEQFF
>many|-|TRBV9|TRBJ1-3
TGTGCCAGCAGCGTAGAGGCCAGGAATGGAAACACCATATATTTT
CASSVEARNGNTIYF
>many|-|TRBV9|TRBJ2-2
TGTGCCAGCAGCGTAGTTACAGAGGGCACCGGGGAGCTGTTTTTT
CASSVVTEGTGELFF
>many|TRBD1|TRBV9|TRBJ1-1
TGTGCCAGCAGCGCCCAGGGGGCCATGAACACTGAAGCTTTCTTT
CASSAQGAMNTEAFF
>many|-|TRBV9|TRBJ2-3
TGTGCCAGCACGGCTTCCAGCCACAGCACAGATACGCAGTATTTT
CASTASSHSTDTQYF
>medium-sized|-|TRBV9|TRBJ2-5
TGTGCCAGCAGCGTAGGGTTGGCAGAAGAGACCCAGTACTTC
CASSVGLAEETQYF
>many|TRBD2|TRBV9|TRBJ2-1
TGTGCCAGCAGCGCGGGACTAGCTACCAATGAGCAGTTCTTC
CASSAGLATNEQFF
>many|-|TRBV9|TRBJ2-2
TGTGCCAGCAGCGTAGACGGGGGGCGGTTCACCGGGGAGCTGTTTTTT
CASSVDGGRFTGELFF
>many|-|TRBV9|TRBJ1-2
TGTGCCAGCAGCGTATCGACAGGCGAAGCCTATGGCTACACCTTC
CASSVSTGEAYGYTF
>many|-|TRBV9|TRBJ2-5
TGTGCCAGCAGCGTAGGTGGCAACAGGGTCCAAGAGACCCAGTACTTC
CASSVGGNRVQETQYF